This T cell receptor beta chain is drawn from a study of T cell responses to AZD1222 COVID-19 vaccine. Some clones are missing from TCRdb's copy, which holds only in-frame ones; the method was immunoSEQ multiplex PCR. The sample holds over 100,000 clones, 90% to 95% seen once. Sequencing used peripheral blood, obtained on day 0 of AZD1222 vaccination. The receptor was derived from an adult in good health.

The CDR3 spells CASSQGGGPYGANVLTF. The CDR3 coding sequence is TGTGCCAGCAGCCAAGGAGGAGGGCCGTACGGGGCCAACGTCCTGACTTTC. This chain joins TRBV3-1 (or the pseudogene TRBV3-2) and TRBJ2-6, with a weak D call TRBD2 (6 bases). Per germline, CDR1 LGHDT and CDR2 YNNKEL (reference sequence). Trimming removed 1 base from V and 4 bases from J, with 14 bases in between. This CDR3 region has 17 residues.